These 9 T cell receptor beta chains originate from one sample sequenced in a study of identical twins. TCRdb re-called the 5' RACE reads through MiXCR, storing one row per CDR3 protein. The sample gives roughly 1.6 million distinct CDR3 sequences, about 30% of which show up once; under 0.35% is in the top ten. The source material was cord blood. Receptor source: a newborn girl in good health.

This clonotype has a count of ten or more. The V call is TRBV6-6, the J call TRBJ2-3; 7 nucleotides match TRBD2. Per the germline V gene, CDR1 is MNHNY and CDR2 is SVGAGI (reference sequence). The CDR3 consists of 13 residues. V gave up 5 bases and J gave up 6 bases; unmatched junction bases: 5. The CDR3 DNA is TGTGCCAGCAGTCTGCTGGGGGGGGATACGCAGTATTTT. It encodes CASSLLGGDTQYF.

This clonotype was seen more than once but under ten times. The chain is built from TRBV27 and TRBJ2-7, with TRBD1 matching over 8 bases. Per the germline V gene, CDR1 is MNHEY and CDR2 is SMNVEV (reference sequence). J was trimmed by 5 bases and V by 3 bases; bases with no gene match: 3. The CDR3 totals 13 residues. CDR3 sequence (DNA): TGTGCCAGCAGTTTGGACAGGGTGCACGAGCAGTACTTC. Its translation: CASSLDRVHEQYF.

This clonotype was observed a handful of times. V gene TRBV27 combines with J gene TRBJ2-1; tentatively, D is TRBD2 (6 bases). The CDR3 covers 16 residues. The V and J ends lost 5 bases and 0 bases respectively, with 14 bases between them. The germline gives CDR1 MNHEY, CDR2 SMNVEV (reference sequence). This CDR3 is CASSTWTTSSYNEQFF. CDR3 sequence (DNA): TGTGCCAGCAGTACCTGGACTACTAGCTCCTACAATGAGCAGTTCTTC.

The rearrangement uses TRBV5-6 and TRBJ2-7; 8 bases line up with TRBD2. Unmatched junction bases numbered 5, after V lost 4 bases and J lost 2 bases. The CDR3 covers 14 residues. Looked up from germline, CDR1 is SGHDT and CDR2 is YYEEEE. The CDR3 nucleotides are TGTGCCAGCAGCCCGGGACTAGAAACCTACGAGCAGTACTTC. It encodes CASSPGLETYEQYF. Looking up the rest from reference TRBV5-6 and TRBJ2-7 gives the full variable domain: DAGVTQSPTHLIKTRGQQVTLRCSPKSGHDTVSWYQQALGQGPQFIFQYYEEEERQRGNFPDRFSGHQFPNYSSELNVNALLLGDSALYLCASSPGLETYEQYFGPGTRLTVT.

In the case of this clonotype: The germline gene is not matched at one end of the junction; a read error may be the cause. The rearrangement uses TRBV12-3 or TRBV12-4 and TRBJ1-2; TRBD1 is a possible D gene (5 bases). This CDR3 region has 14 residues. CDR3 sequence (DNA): TGTGCCAGCACCCAAACGGGACCTAACCATGGCTACACCTTC. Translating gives CASTQTGPNHGYTF.

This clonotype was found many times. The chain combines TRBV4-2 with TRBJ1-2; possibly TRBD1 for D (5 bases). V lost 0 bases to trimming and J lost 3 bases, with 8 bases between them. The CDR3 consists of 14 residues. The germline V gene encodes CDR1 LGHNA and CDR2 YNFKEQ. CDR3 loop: CASSQDPQDYGYTF. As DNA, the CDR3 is TGTGCCAGCAGCCAAGACCCACAGGACTATGGCTACACCTTC.

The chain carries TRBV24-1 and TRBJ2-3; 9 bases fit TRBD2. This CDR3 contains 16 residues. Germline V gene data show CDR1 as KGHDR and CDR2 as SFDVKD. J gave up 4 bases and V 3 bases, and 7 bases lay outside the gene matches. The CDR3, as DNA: TGTGCCACCAGTGATGCCGGGGGACTAGCCCCAGATACGCAGTATTTT. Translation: CATSDAGGLAPDTQYF.

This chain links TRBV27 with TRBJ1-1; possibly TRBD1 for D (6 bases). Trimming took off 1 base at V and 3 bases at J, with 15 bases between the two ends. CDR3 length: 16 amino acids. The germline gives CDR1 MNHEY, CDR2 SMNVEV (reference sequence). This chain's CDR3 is CASSLFAGAEDTEAFF. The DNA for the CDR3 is TGTGCCAGCAGTTTATTCGCAGGGGCGGAGGACACTGAAGCTTTCTTT.

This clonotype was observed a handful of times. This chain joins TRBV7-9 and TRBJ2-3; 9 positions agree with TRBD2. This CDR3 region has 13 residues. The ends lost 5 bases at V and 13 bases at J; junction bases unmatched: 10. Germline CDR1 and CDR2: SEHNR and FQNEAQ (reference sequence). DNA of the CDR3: TGTGCCAGCAGCCCCATAGCGGGAGCTAATGAGTATTTT. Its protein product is CASSPIAGANEYF. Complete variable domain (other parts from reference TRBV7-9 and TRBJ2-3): DTGVSQNPRHKITKRGQNVTFRCDPISEHNRLYWYRQTLGQGPEFLTYFQNEAQLEKSRLLSDRFSAERPKGSFSTLEIQRTEQGDSAMYLCASSPIAGANEYFGPGTRLTVL.